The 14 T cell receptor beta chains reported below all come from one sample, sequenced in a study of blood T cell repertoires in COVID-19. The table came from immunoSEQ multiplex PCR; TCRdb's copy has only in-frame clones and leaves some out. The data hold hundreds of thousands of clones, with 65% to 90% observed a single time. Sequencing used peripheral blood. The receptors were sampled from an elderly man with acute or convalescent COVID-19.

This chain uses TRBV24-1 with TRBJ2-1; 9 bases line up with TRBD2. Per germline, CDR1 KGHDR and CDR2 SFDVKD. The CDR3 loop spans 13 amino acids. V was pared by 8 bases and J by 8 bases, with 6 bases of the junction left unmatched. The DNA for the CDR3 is TGTGCCACCATAGGGACTAGCAGCGATGAGCAGTTCTTC. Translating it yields CATIGTSSDEQFF.

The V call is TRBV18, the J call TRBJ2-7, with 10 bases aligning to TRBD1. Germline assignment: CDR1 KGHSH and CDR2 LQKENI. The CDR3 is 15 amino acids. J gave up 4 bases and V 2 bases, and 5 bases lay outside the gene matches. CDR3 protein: CASSPGTGANYEQYF. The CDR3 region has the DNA TGTGCCAGCTCACCAGGGACAGGGGCCAATTACGAGCAGTACTTC.

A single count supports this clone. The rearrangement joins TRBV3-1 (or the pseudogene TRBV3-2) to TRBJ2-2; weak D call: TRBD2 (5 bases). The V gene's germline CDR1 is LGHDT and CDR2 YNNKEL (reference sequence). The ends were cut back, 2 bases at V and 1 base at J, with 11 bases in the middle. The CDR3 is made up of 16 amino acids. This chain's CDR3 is CASSQRLAGNTGELFF. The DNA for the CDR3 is TGTGCCAGCAGCCAAAGACTTGCGGGGAACACCGGGGAGCTGTTTTTT.

In DNA form, the CDR3 reads TGTGCTAGTGGCCCCCAAGGACTAGCGGGGCTTCCCGAGCAGTTCTTC. This encodes CASGPQGLAGLPEQFF. This sequence joins TRBV12-5 and TRBJ2-1; TRBD2 matches at 12 bases. J lost 10 bases, V lost 6 bases, and 13 bases had no gene match. CDR3 length: 16 residues. Per germline, CDR1 LGHNT and CDR2 FRNRAP.

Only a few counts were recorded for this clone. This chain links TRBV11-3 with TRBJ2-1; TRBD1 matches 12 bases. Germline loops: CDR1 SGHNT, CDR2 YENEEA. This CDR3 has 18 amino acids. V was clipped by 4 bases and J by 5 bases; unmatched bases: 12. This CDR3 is CASSSGTGGVISHNEQFF. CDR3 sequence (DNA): TGTGCCAGCAGCTCGGGGACAGGGGGCGTCATTTCCCACAATGAGCAGTTCTTC. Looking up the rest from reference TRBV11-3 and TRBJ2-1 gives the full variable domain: EAGVVQSPRYKIIEKKQPVAFWCNPISGHNTLYWYLQNLGQGPELLIRYENEEAVDDSQLPKDRFSAERLKGVDSTLKIQPAELGDSAVYLCASSSGTGGVISHNEQFFGPGTRLTVL.

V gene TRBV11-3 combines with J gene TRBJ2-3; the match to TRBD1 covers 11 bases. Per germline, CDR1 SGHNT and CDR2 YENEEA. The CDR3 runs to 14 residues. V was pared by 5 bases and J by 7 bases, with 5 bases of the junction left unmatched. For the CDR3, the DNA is TGTGCCAGCAGCGTCGGGACAGGGGGTTATACGCAGTATTTT. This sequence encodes CASSVGTGGYTQYF. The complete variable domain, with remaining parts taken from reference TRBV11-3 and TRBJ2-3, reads EAGVVQSPRYKIIEKKQPVAFWCNPISGHNTLYWYLQNLGQGPELLIRYENEEAVDDSQLPKDRFSAERLKGVDSTLKIQPAELGDSAVYLCASSVGTGGYTQYFGPGTRLTVL.

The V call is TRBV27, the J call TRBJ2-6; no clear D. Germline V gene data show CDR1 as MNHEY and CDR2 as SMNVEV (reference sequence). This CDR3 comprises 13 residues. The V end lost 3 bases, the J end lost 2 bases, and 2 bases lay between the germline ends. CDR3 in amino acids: CASSFTGANVLTF. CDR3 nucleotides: TGTGCCAGCAGTTTCACTGGGGCCAACGTCCTGACTTTC.

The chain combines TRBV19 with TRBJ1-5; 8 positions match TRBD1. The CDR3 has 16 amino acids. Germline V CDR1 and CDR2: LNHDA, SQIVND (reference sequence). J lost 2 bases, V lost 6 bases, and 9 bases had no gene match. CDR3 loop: CASRPQGGMGNQPQHF. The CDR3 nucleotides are TGTGCCAGTAGACCACAGGGGGGTATGGGCAATCAGCCCCAGCATTTT.

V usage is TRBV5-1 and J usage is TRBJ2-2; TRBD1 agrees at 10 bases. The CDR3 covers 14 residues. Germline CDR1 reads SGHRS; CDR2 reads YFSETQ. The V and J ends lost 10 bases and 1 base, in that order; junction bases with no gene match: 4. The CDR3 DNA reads TGCGCCTCCGGGACAGGGGAGAACACCGGGGAGCTGTTTTTT. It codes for CASGTGENTGELFF.

This chain's CDR3 is CASSLSGEGTGELFF. DNA for the CDR3: TGCGCCAGCAGCTTGTCTGGGGAGGGCACCGGGGAGCTGTTTTTT. The V gene is TRBV5-1, the J gene TRBJ2-2; 7 nucleotides agree with TRBD2. The CDR3 has 15 amino acids. After removal of 1 base from V and 4 bases from J, the junction contained 4 bases not matched to a gene. Germline V gene lookup returns CDR1 SGHRS and CDR2 YFSETQ.

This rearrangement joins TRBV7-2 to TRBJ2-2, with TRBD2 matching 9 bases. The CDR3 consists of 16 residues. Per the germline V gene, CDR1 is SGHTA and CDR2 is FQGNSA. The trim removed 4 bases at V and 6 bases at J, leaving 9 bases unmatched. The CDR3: CASSYPGLAVSGELFF. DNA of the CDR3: TGTGCCAGCAGCTATCCGGGACTAGCAGTTTCCGGGGAGCTGTTTTTT.

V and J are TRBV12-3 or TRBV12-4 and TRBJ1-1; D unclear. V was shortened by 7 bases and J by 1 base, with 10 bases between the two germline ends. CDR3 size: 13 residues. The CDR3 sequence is CASNTRENTEAFF. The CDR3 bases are TGTGCCAGCAATACTCGGGAGAACACTGAAGCTTTCTTT.

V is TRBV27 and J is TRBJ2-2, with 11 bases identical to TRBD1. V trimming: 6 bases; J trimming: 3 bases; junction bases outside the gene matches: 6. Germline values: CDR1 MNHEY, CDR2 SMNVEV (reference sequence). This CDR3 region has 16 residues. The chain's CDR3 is CASRPDRGLDTGELFF. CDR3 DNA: TGTGCCAGCAGGCCGGACAGGGGGCTGGACACCGGGGAGCTGTTTTTT.

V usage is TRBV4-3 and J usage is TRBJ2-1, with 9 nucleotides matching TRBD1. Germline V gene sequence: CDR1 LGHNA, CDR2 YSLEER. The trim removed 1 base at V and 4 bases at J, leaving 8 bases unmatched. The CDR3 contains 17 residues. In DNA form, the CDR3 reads TGCGCCAGCAGCCAAGCCCCCCCGGGACAGGGTTACAATGAGCAGTTCTTC. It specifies CASSQAPPGQGYNEQFF.